The 24 T cell receptor beta chains reported below all come from one sample, sequenced in a study of shared clonotypes between healthy human individuals. TCRdb's copy holds only in-frame clones and misses some; the assay was immunoSEQ multiplex PCR. This sample carries roughly 500,000 clones, about four fifths of them seen once, and the ten largest clones take around 13%. Sequenced input: PBMCs. The receptors come from a woman aged 40 to 50 in good health. Some clones in this sample may be carry-over from other donors' samples.

V and J are TRBV6-5 and TRBJ2-4; no firm D call. CDR1 is MNHEY, CDR2 SVGAGI, per germline. The CDR3 totals 13 residues. V dropped 2 bases and J dropped 1 base, with 3 bases sitting between them. In nucleotides, the CDR3 is TGTGCCAGCAGTTACAGGGCCAAAAACATTCAGTACTTC. Protein product: CASSYRAKNIQYF.

The V gene is TRBV18, the J gene TRBJ2-3; 11 bases fit TRBD2. V trimming: 1 base; J trimming: 4 bases; junction bases outside the gene matches: 4. The length of the CDR3 is 16 residues. Germline V gene sequence: CDR1 KGHSH, CDR2 LQKENI. CDR3 residues: CASSPLAGGPPDTQYF. In DNA form, the CDR3 reads TGTGCCAGCTCACCACTAGCGGGAGGGCCCCCAGATACGCAGTATTTT.

Here the CDR3 reads CASSPNRDPRSGEQYF. The CDR3 nucleotides read TGTGCCAGCTCACCGAACCGGGACCCACGTTCGGGGGAGCAGTACTTC. This chain connects TRBV18 to TRBJ2-7; TRBD1 or TRBD2 may be the D gene (5 bases each). From germline, CDR1 is KGHSH and CDR2 LQKENI. V was shortened by 3 bases and J by 7 bases, with 22 bases between the two germline ends. CDR3 length equals 16 residues.

The rearrangement joins TRBV5-1 to TRBJ2-5, with TRBD1 matching over 8 bases. Germline trimming cut 0 bases from V and 4 bases from J; bases unmatched to any gene: 5. The CDR3 covers 15 residues. The germline V gene has CDR1 SGHRS and CDR2 YFSETQ. The CDR3 DNA follows: TGCGCCAGCAGCTTGGGACAGGGGAACAGAGAGACCCAGTACTTC. It encodes CASSLGQGNRETQYF.

The CDR3 bases are TGTGCCAGTAGTGTACAGGGCGGCAAAAACATTCAGTACTTC. It codes for CASSVQGGKNIQYF. The gene calls are TRBV19 and TRBJ2-4; TRBD1 might be the D (6 bases). This CDR3 spans 14 amino acids. V lost 5 bases and J 3 bases, leaving 11 bases between the germline ends. CDR1 is LNHDA and CDR2 is SQIVND in the germline V gene (reference sequence).

The V gene is TRBV27, the J gene TRBJ2-7; no clear D. Germline V lookup: CDR1 MNHEY, CDR2 SMNVEV (reference sequence). This CDR3 has 18 residues. V lost 2 bases and J 2 bases, leaving 22 bases between the germline ends. The CDR3 nucleotides are TGTGCCAGCAGTTTAGAGAGACAATGGCGCCTATCTCCCTACGAGCAGTACTTC. Its translation: CASSLERQWRLSPYEQYF.

In regard to this clone: A much larger clone differs from this one at a single base, so this may be a read error. Other DNA sequences in this sample translate to the same CDR3. The V gene is TRBV7-6, the J gene TRBJ2-2; no reliable D call. V lost 3 bases to trimming and J lost 0 bases, with 2 bases between them. Germline V gives CDR1 SGHVS, CDR2 FNYEAQ. The CDR3 has 13 residues. In nucleotides, the CDR3 is TGTGCCAGCAGCTTTACGAACACCGGGGAGCTGTTTTTT. This encodes CASSFTNTGELFF.

Turning to this clone: The sample holds other DNA sequences that translate to the same CDR3. The chain uses TRBV7-8 and TRBJ2-1; 7 positions match TRBD2. Per germline, CDR1 SGHVS and CDR2 FQNEAQ. J gave up 7 bases and V 3 bases, and 3 bases lay outside the gene matches. This CDR3 region has 13 residues. CDR3 sequence reads: CASSFGTNNEQFF. The CDR3 coding sequence is TGTGCCAGCAGCTTTGGGACTAATAATGAGCAGTTCTTC.

The chain employs TRBV5-4 and TRBJ2-3; 7 nucleotides align to TRBD2. Trimming cost V 7 bases and J 0 bases; bases outside gene matches: 5. This CDR3 is built from 14 residues. In germline, CDR1 is SGHNT, CDR2 YYREEE (reference sequence). The CDR3 loop reads CASSREVSTDTQYF. CDR3 sequence (DNA): TGTGCCAGCTCCCGGGAGGTGAGCACAGATACGCAGTATTTT.

The chain is built from TRBV6-5 and TRBJ2-2, with D tentatively TRBD1 (6 bases). V was cut by 1 base and J by 4 bases, with 10 bases left in between. Germline V lookup: CDR1 MNHEY, CDR2 SVGAGI. This CDR3 has 15 amino acids. The CDR3 sequence: CASSYWDTRTGELFF. The CDR3 DNA reads TGTGCCAGCAGTTACTGGGACACACGCACCGGGGAGCTGTTTTTT.

This clone was found many times. The chain uses TRBV2 and TRBJ2-1, with D possibly called TRBD1 or TRBD2 (7 bases each). The V end lost 6 bases, the J end lost 0 bases, and 12 bases lay between the germline ends. Germline-derived CDR1 and CDR2 are SNHLY and FYNNEI. The CDR3 loop spans 15 amino acids. CDR3 sequence reads: CASRQGGSSYNEQFF. CDR3 DNA: TGTGCCAGCAGGCAGGGGGGGTCCTCCTACAATGAGCAGTTCTTC.

The chain uses TRBV4-3 and TRBJ2-5; 9 bases align to TRBD2. The junction had 8 bases not matched to a gene; V was cut back by 1 base and J by 5 bases. The CDR3 is 16 residues long. The germline V gene has CDR1 LGHNA and CDR2 YSLEER. The CDR3 DNA reads TGCGCCAGCAGCCAAGGAACTGCGGGAGGGGGCGAGACCCAGTACTTC. It is translated as CASSQGTAGGGETQYF.

V gene TRBV18 combines with J gene TRBJ1-1; TRBD1 matches 11 bases. V gave up 2 bases and J gave up 5 bases; unmatched junction bases: 7. The CDR3 length is 16 residues. The germline gives CDR1 KGHSH, CDR2 LQKENI. CDR3 sequence: CASSPGTGGRLTEAFF. The CDR3 DNA reads TGTGCCAGCTCACCAGGGACAGGGGGAAGGTTGACTGAAGCTTTCTTT.

The chain recombines TRBV5-8 with TRBJ2-5; TRBD1 might be the D (5 bases). Germline V gene data show CDR1 as SGHTS and CDR2 as YDEGEE. The V end was cut by 5 bases, the J end by 2 bases, with 7 bases between. CDR3 length: 12 residues. This CDR3 reads CASRRQQETQYF. The CDR3 DNA follows: TGTGCCAGCAGGCGACAGCAAGAGACCCAGTACTTC.

The chain uses TRBV5-1 and TRBJ2-7, with TRBD1 matching 12 bases. The CDR3 totals 15 residues. V lost 0 bases to trimming and J lost 9 bases; unmatched junction nucleotides: 7. Germline CDR1 is SGHRS and CDR2 is YFSETQ. DNA for the CDR3: TGCGCCAGCAGCTTGGGTGGGACAGGGGGCAACTCGCAGTACTTC. Amino acid sequence: CASSLGGTGGNSQYF.

The chain joins TRBV14 to TRBJ2-3; 8 bases are shared with TRBD2. V was clipped by 2 bases and J by 0 bases; unmatched bases: 7. Germline loops: CDR1 SGHDN, CDR2 FVKESK. The CDR3 totals 17 residues. CDR3 sequence: CASSQHLLAASTDTQYF. CDR3 in DNA: TGTGCCAGCAGCCAACACCTACTAGCGGCAAGCACAGATACGCAGTATTTT.

The chain uses TRBV15 and TRBJ2-7; D is unresolved. Trimming shortened V by 3 bases and J by 2 bases, and 11 bases separated the two germline ends. CDR1 is LNHNV and CDR2 is YYDKDF in the germline V gene (reference sequence). The CDR3 is made up of 14 amino acids. The CDR3 loop is CATSRDGYAYEQYF. The DNA for the CDR3 is TGTGCCACCAGCAGGGACGGTTACGCCTACGAGCAGTACTTC. Full variable domain (remainder filled in from reference TRBV15 and TRBJ2-7): DAMVIQNPRYQVTQFGKPVTLSCSQTLNHNVMYWYQQKSSQAPKLLFHYYDKDFNNEADTPDNFQSRRPNTSFCFLDIRSPGLGDTAMYLCATSRDGYAYEQYFGPGTRLTVT.

The V and J genes are TRBV7-8 and TRBJ2-3, with a tentative D call TRBD1 (6 bases). V shed 5 bases and J shed 0 bases, with 15 bases lying between them. The germline V gene encodes CDR1 SGHVS and CDR2 FQNEAQ. The CDR3 spans 16 residues. Here the CDR3 DNA reads TGTGCCAGCAGCATTACGAGACAGGAAAGCACAGATACGCAGTATTTT. Protein: CASSITRQESTDTQYF. Full variable domain (remainder filled in from reference TRBV7-8 and TRBJ2-3): GAGVSQSPRYKVAKRGQDVALRCDPISGHVSLFWYQQALGQGPEFLTYFQNEAQLDKSGLPSDRFFAERPEGSVSTLKIQRTQQEDSAVYLCASSITRQESTDTQYFGPGTRLTVL.

The J gene is TRBJ1-1, the V gene TRBV7-2; D ambiguous. Germline CDR1 reads SGHTA; CDR2 reads FQGNSA. V lost 1 base and J 4 bases, leaving 13 bases between the germline ends. The CDR3 has 15 residues. DNA of the CDR3: TGTGCCAGCAGCTTAGAACTGGAAATCTTCACTGAAGCTTTCTTT. It translates to CASSLELEIFTEAFF.

The rearrangement uses TRBV28 and TRBJ2-7, with D possibly being TRBD2 (5 bases). V lost 3 bases and J 4 bases, leaving 13 bases between the germline ends. The CDR3 has 14 residues. Germline V gene sequence: CDR1 MDHEN, CDR2 SYDVKM. The CDR3: CASSLPSGAYEQYF. Here the CDR3 DNA reads TGTGCCAGCAGTTTGCCCAGCGGTGCGTACGAGCAGTACTTC.

The chain is built from TRBV27 and TRBJ2-4; tentative D call: TRBD1 (5 bases). This CDR3 is built from 14 residues. The V gene's germline CDR1 is MNHEY and CDR2 SMNVEV (reference sequence). V lost 2 bases to trimming and J lost 6 bases, with 11 bases between them. CDR3 region: CASSLRGTGNIQYF. The CDR3 DNA sequence: TGTGCCAGCAGTTTAAGGGGAACGGGAAACATTCAGTACTTC.

This clone appeared many times. CDR3 amino acids: CASSSLSSTTDTQYF. As DNA, the CDR3 is TGCGCCAGCAGCTCACTGTCTAGCACCACAGATACGCAGTATTTT. The chain carries TRBV5-1 and TRBJ2-3; weak D call: TRBD2 (5 bases). V lost 3 bases and J 2 bases, leaving 13 bases between the germline ends. CDR3 size: 15 residues. CDR1 is SGHRS, CDR2 YFSETQ, per germline.

The CDR3 DNA follows: TGTGCCACCTCCCAGGGGCCGAACACTGAAGCTTTCTTT. Residues: CATSQGPNTEAFF. V is TRBV15 and J is TRBJ1-1, with D possibly matching TRBD1 (6 bases). Germline V gene sequence: CDR1 LNHNV, CDR2 YYDKDF (reference sequence). Trimming took 8 bases from V and 1 from J, leaving 11 bases between them. This CDR3 is built from 13 residues. Combining the CDR3 with reference TRBV15 and TRBJ1-1 gives the whole variable domain DAMVIQNPRYQVTQFGKPVTLSCSQTLNHNVMYWYQQKSSQAPKLLFHYYDKDFNNEADTPDNFQSRRPNTSFCFLDIRSPGLGDTAMYLCATSQGPNTEAFFGQGTRLTVV.

V gene TRBV21-1 combines with J gene TRBJ2-1; the table's D gene call, TRBD1, was not cross checked with the DNA. TRBV21-1 is a recognized pseudogene. CDR3 size: 18 residues. The chain's CDR3 is CASSNGTGVVGFYNEQFF. CDR3 DNA: TGTGCCAGCAGCAATGGGACAGGGGTTGTTGGGTTCTACAATGAGCAGTTCTTC.